Presented here are 15 T cell receptor beta chains from one specimen sequenced in a study of blood T cells in healthy people across ages. Primers used in a second PCR of about 6 to 11 cycles were a sample-barcoded 5' primer and a J-beta primer mix. TCRdb reprocessed the 5' RACE reads with MiXCR, giving one entry per CDR3 protein. The data contain 800,000 or so distinct CDR3 sequences, about 42% of them singletons. Sequenced material: blood. The receptors stem from a man older than 75 in good health.

The J gene is TRBJ2-5, the V gene TRBV2; possibly TRBD1 for D (6 bases). This CDR3 region has 14 residues. The germline gives CDR1 SNHLY, CDR2 FYNNEI. The germline V and J ends were trimmed by 4 bases and 1 base, with 10 bases remaining between them. The DNA for the CDR3 is TGTGCCAGCAGTGTGGACAGAACCCAAGAGACCCAGTACTTC. Translating it yields CASSVDRTQETQYF.

The chain is built from TRBV7-6 and TRBJ2-5; D possibly uses TRBD1 or TRBD2 (5 bases each). The CDR3 length is 14 residues. Trimming shortened V by 3 bases and J by 11 bases, and 19 bases separated the two germline ends. In germline, CDR1 is SGHVS, CDR2 FNYEAQ. This chain's CDR3 is CASSFSPWGNEQYF. CDR3 DNA: TGTGCCAGCAGCTTCAGTCCCTGGGGGAATGAGCAGTACTTC. The variable domain in full, with the rest retrieved from reference TRBV7-6 and TRBJ2-5, is GAGVSQSPRYKVTKRGQDVALRCDPISGHVSLYWYRQALGQGPEFLTYFNYEAQQDKSGLPNDRFSAERPEGSISTLTIQRTEQRDSAMYRCASSFSPWGNEQYFGPGTRLLVL.

This sequence joins TRBV21-1 and TRBJ1-5; the table's TRBD1 call for D was not verified on the DNA. TRBV21-1 is labeled a pseudogene. There are 15 residues in the CDR3. The CDR3 nucleotides are TGTGCCAGCAGCAAACGGACAGGGGGGGATCAGCCCCAGCATTTT. This translates into CASSKRTGGDQPQHF.

In its sample, this clonotype was seen a few times. CDR3 loop: CAWSTIVGSGTQYF. In DNA, the CDR3 is TGTGCCTGGAGTACGATAGTGGGATCCGGGACCCAGTACTTC. The rearrangement links TRBV30 to TRBJ2-7; no firm D call. The end of the DNA is better explained by TRBJ2-5, so the J call may be wrong. Per the germline V gene, CDR1 is GTSNPN and CDR2 is SVGIG (reference sequence). The length of the CDR3 is 14 residues.

The table lists this clonotype with many counts. A much larger clone differs by one base, so this may be a read error. The V call is TRBV10-3, the J call TRBJ2-7, with 9 nucleotides matching TRBD2. This CDR3 contains 14 residues. Germline CDR1 reads ENHRY; CDR2 reads SYGVKD. V was pared by 7 bases and J by 7 bases, with 11 bases of the junction left unmatched. The CDR3 loop reads CAITPSGNWDEQYF. Here the CDR3 DNA reads TGTGCCATCACCCCTAGCGGGAACTGGGATGAGCAGTACTTC.

The V call is TRBV6-6, the J call TRBJ2-5, with unresolved D. The CDR3 sequence is 16 residues long. V shed 0 bases and J shed 3 bases, with 14 bases lying between them. CDR1 is MNHNY, CDR2 SVGAGI, per germline (reference sequence). The chain's CDR3 is CASSYSNPGTEETQYF. The CDR3, as DNA: TGTGCCAGCAGTTACTCGAACCCGGGCACAGAAGAGACCCAGTACTTC.

V usage is TRBV20-1 and J usage is TRBJ1-4; D gene unclear. V lost 3 bases, J lost 0 bases, and 5 bases lay in between. The germline V gene encodes CDR1 DFQATT and CDR2 SNEGSKA (reference sequence). This CDR3 is built from 13 residues. The CDR3 sequence: CSARRTTNEKLFF. The CDR3 bases are TGCAGTGCTAGGAGAACAACTAATGAAAAACTGTTTTTT.

This clonotype was observed a handful of times. V usage is TRBV27 and J usage is TRBJ1-4; 10 nucleotides align to TRBD1. The CDR3 consists of 13 residues. The germline V gene has CDR1 MNHEY and CDR2 SMNVEV (reference sequence). Germline trimming cut 10 bases from V and 8 bases from J; bases unmatched to any gene: 7. This CDR3 reads CATMDRGGEKLFF. The DNA for the CDR3 is TGTGCCACCATGGACAGGGGGGGGGAAAAACTGTTTTTT. The full variable domain, its missing parts supplied by reference TRBV27 and TRBJ1-4, is EAQVTQNPRYLITVTGKKLTVTCSQNMNHEYMSWYRQDPGLGLRQIYYSMNVEVTDKGDVPEGYKVSRKEKRNFPLILESPSPNQTSLYFCATMDRGGEKLFFGSGTQLSVL.

The chain carries TRBV28 and TRBJ2-5; D is uncertain. The CDR3 has 11 amino acids. Trimming stripped 4 bases from V and 5 bases from J, with 5 bases between. Per germline, CDR1 MDHEN and CDR2 SYDVKM. The CDR3 bases are TGTGCCAGCAGTTCGTGGGAGACCCAGTACTTC. Amino acids: CASSSWETQYF.

On this clonotype itself: A much bigger clone sits one base away, suggesting this may be a read error. V usage is TRBV7-2 and J usage is TRBJ2-3; possibly TRBD2 for D (6 bases). Trimming left V 6 bases short and J 1 base short, with 14 bases between. The CDR3 extends over 15 amino acids. Germline values: CDR1 SGHTA, CDR2 FQGNSA. CDR3 coding DNA: TGTGCCAGCAGAATTAGCGGACTGGGCACAGATACGCAGTATTTT. Amino acid sequence: CASRISGLGTDTQYF.

About this clonotype: This could be a read error, since a much larger clone is one nucleotide away. The V gene is TRBV2, the J gene TRBJ2-7; 9 nucleotides align to TRBD2. This CDR3 comprises 18 residues. Germline loops: CDR1 SNHLY, CDR2 FYNNEI. V lost 4 bases, J lost 3 bases, and 16 bases stayed unmatched. CDR3 nucleotide sequence: TGTGCCAGCAGTGCGACTAGCGGTACCTATAGACTCGACTACGAGCAGTACTTC. Translating gives CASSATSGTYRLDYEQYF.

This rearrangement joins TRBV20-1 to TRBJ2-5; D is possibly TRBD1 (7 bases). The germline V gene has CDR1 DFQATT and CDR2 SNEGSKA (reference sequence). The CDR3 runs to 14 residues. V lost 2 bases to trimming and J lost 5 bases, with 15 bases between them. The CDR3 is CSARRQGGWETQYF. The DNA for the CDR3 is TGCAGTGCTAGACGGCAGGGGGGATGGGAGACCCAGTACTTC.

The table lists this clonotype with many counts. This chain links TRBV4-2 with TRBJ2-7; 10 bases are shared with TRBD2. Germline V gene data show CDR1 as LGHNA and CDR2 as YNFKEQ. V lost 1 base and J lost 4; bases outside the gene matches: 7. CDR3 length: 16 amino acids. CDR3 region: CASSQANLAGVYEQYF. CDR3 DNA: TGTGCCAGCAGCCAAGCGAATCTAGCGGGAGTATACGAGCAGTACTTC.

The rearrangement links TRBV15 to TRBJ2-3, with 8 bases that match TRBD2. The CDR3 covers 16 residues. Germline CDR1 LNHNV, CDR2 YYDKDF (reference sequence). Unmatched junction bases numbered 3, after V lost 0 bases and J lost 1 base. CDR3 in DNA: TGTGCCACCAGCAGAGATAGAGCGGGGGGCACAGATACGCAGTATTTT. Translation: CATSRDRAGGTDTQYF.

This clonotype was counted a few times. V usage is TRBV7-2 and J usage is TRBJ2-5; perhaps D is TRBD1 or TRBD2 (5 bases each). The better agreement between TRBJ2-7 and the DNA end casts doubt on the J call. CDR1 and CDR2 (germline): SGHTA, FQGNSA. This CDR3 has 14 residues. CDR3 sequence (DNA): TGTGCCAGCAGCGTCGACCGGGACCCTCCCGAGCAGTACTTC. Translating it yields CASSVDRDPPEQYF.